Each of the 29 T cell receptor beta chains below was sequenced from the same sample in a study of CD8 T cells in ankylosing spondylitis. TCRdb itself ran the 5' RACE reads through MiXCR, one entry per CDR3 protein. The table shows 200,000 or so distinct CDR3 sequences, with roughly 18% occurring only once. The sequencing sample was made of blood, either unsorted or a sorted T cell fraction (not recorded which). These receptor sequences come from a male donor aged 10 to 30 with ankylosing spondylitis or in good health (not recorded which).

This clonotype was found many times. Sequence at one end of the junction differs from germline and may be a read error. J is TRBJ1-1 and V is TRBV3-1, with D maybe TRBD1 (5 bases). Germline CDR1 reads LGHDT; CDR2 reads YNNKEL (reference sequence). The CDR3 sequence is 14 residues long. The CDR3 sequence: CASTRTGTNAEAFF. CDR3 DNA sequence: TGTGCCAGCACCCGGACGGGGACGAACGCTGAAGCTTTCTTT. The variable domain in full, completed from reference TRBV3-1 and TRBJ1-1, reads DTAVSQTPKYLVTQMGNDKSIKCEQNLGHDTMYWYKQDSKKFLKIMFSYNNKELIINETVPNRFSPKSPDKAHLNLHINSLELGDSAVYFCASTRTGTNAEAFFGQGTRLTVV.

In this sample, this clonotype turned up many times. The CDR3 DNA follows: TGCAGCGCTTTCGGGATGGCCACCATCCTTATGAACACTGAAGCTTTCTTT. It translates to CSAFGMATILMNTEAFF. The genes are TRBV29-1 and TRBJ1-1; D gene uncertain. Trimming removed 7 bases at V and 0 bases at J, with 24 bases between. This CDR3 comprises 17 residues. The V gene's germline CDR1 is SQVTM and CDR2 ANQGSEA.

The CDR3 is CASSPGTSVHEQFF. For the CDR3, the DNA is TGTGCCAGCAGCCCCGGGACTAGCGTTCATGAGCAGTTCTTC. V gene TRBV7-2 combines with J gene TRBJ2-1; 10 positions agree with TRBD2. This CDR3 spans 14 amino acids. V was clipped by 5 bases and J by 8 bases; unmatched bases: 6. The V gene's germline CDR1 is SGHTA and CDR2 FQGNSA.

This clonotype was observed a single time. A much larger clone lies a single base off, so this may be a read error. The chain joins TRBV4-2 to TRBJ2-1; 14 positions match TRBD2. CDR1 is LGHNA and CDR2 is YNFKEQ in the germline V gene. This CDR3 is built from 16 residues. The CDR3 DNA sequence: TGTGCCTGCAGCCATGGGACTAGCGGGAGCTCGAGTGAGCAGTTCTTC. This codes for CACSHGTSGSSSEQFF.

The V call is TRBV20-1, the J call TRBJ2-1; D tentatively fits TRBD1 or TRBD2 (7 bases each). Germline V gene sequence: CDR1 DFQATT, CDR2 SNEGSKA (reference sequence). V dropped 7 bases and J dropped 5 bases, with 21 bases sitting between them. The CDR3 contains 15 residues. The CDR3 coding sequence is TGCAGTGGGGTCGAGGGGGCTAGCGGAAACAATGAGCAGTTCTTC. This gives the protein CSGVEGASGNNEQFF.

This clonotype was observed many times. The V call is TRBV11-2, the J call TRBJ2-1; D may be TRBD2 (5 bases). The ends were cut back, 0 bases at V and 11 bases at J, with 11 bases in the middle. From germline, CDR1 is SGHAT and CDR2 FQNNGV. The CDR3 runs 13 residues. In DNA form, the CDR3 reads TGTGCCAGCAGCTTAGATAAACTAGTTCAGCAGTTCTTC. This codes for CASSLDKLVQQFF.

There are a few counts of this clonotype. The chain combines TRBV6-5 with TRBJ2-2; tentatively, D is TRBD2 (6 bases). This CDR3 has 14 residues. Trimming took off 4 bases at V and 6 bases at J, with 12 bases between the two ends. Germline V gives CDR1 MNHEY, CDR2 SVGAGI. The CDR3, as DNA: TGTGCCAGCAGTTGGGGTGTAGCGGCCGGGGAGCTGTTTTTT. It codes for CASSWGVAAGELFF.

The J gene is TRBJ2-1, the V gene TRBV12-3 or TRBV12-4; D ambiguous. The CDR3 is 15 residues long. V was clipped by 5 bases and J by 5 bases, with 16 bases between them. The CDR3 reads CASSQRARRNNEQFF. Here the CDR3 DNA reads TGTGCCAGCAGTCAGAGAGCCAGGCGAAACAATGAGCAGTTCTTC.

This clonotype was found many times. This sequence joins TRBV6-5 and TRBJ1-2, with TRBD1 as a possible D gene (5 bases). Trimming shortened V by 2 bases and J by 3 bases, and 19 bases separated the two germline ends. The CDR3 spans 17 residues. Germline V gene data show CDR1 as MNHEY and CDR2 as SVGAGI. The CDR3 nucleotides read TGTGCCAGCAGTTACCAGTCAGGGCCGGCTGACTACTATGGCTACACCTTC. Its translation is CASSYQSGPADYYGYTF.

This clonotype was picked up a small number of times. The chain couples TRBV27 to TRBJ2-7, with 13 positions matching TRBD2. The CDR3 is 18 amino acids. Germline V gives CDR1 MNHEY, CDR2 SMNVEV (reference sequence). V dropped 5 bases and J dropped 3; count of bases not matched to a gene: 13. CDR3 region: CASSPPPGLAGRVYEQYF. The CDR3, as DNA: TGTGCCAGCAGTCCGCCTCCGGGACTAGCGGGACGAGTCTACGAGCAGTACTTC.

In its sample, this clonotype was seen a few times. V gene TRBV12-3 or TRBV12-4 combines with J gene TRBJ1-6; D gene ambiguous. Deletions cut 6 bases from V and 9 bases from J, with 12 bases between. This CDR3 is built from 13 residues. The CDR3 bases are TGTGCCAGCAGACCTGACATGGGTTCACCCCTCCACTTT. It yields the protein CASRPDMGSPLHF.

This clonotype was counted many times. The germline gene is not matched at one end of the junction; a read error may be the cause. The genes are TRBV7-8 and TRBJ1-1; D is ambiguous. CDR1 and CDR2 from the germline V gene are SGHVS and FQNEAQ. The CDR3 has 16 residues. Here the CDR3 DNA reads TGTGCCAGCAGCTTAGCCCCCCATTTGAAGGCCGGGGAAGGTTTCTTT. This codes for CASSLAPHLKAGEGFF.

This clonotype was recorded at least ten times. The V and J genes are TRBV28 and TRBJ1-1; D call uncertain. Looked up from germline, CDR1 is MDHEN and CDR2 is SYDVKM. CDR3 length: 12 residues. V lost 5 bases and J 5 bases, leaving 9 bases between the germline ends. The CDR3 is CASSPLGTEAFF. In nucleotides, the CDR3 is TGTGCCAGCAGTCCCTTAGGAACTGAAGCTTTCTTT.

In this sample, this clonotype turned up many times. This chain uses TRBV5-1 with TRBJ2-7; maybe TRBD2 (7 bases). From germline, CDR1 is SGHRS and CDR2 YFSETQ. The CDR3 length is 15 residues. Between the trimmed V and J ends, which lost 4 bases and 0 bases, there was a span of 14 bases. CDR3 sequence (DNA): TGCGCCAGCAGCCGAGACAGGACTAGCTCCTACGAGCAGTACTTC. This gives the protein CASSRDRTSSYEQYF. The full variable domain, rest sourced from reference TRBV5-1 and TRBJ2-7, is KAGVTQTPRYLIKTRGQQVTLSCSPISGHRSVSWYQQTPGQGLQFLFEYFSETQRNKGNFPGRFSGRQFSNSRSEMNVSTLELGDSALYLCASSRDRTSSYEQYFGPGTRLTVT.

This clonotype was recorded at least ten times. The chain's CDR3 is CASSLDDRRGGEKLFF. The CDR3 DNA sequence: TGTGCCAGCAGCTTAGACGACAGGCGGGGAGGTGAAAAACTGTTTTTT. The chain employs TRBV7-8 and TRBJ1-4; D perhaps matches TRBD1 (6 bases). Germline CDR1 SGHVS, CDR2 FQNEAQ. CDR3 length: 16 amino acids. Trimming cost V 1 base and J 7 bases, with 16 bases left between them.

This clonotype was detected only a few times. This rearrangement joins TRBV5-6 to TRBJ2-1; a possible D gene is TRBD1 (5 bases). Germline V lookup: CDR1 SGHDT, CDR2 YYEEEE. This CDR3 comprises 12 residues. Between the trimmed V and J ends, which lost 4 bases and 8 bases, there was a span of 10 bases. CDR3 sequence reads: CASSTDMDEQFF. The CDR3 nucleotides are TGTGCCAGCAGCACGGACATGGATGAGCAGTTCTTC. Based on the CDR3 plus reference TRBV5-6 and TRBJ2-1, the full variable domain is DAGVTQSPTHLIKTRGQQVTLRCSPKSGHDTVSWYQQALGQGPQFIFQYYEEEERQRGNFPDRFSGHQFPNYSSELNVNALLLGDSALYLCASSTDMDEQFFGPGTRLTVL.

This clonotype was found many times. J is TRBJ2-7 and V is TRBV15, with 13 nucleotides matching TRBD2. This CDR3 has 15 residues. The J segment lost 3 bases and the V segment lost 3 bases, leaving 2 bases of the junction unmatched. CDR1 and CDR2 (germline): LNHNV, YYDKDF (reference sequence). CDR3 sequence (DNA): TGTGCCACCAGCAGTCGGACTAGCGGGAGCTACGAGCAGTACTTC. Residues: CATSSRTSGSYEQYF.

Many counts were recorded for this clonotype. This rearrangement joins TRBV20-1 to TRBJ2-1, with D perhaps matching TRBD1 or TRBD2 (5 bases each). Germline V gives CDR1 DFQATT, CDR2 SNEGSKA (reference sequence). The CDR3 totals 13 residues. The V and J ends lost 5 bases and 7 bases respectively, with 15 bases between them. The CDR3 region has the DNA TGCAGTGCTGATGGGGACGGTGAGAATGAGCAGTTCTTC. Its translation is CSADGDGENEQFF.

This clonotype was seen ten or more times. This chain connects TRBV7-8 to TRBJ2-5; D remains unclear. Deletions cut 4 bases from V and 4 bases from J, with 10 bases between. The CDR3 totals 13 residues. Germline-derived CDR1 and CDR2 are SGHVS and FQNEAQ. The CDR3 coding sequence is TGTGCCAGCAGCTACCGCTCGAGAGAGACCCAGTACTTC. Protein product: CASSYRSRETQYF.

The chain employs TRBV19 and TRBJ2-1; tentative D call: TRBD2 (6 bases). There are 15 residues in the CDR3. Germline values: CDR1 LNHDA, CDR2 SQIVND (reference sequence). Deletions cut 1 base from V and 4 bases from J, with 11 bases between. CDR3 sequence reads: CASSIAGESYNEQFF. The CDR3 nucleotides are TGTGCCAGTAGTATAGCGGGAGAAAGTTACAATGAGCAGTTCTTC.

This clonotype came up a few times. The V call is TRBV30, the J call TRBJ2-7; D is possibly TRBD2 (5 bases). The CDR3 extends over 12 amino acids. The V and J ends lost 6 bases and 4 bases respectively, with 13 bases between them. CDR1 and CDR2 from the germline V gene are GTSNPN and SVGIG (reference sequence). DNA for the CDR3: TGTGCCTGCTCTAGGACGGGGTACGAGCAGTACTTC. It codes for CACSRTGYEQYF.

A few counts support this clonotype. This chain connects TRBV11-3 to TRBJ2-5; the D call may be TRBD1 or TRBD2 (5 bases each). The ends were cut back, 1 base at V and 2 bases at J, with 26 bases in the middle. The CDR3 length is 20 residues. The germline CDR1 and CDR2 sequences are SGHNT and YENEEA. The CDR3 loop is CASSLGARAGQRASQETQYF. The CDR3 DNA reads TGTGCCAGCAGCTTAGGTGCCAGGGCGGGTCAACGGGCTTCACAAGAGACCCAGTACTTC.

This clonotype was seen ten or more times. The DNA of the CDR3 is TGTGCCAGCACCCTCGGAGGGGGGGGGGCAGATACGCAGTATTTT. This encodes CASTLGGGGADTQYF. J is TRBJ2-3 and V is TRBV12-3 or TRBV12-4, with D possibly TRBD2 on 7 matching bases. The CDR3 has 15 amino acids. The V gene lost 7 bases and the J gene lost 4 bases, with 18 bases spanning the gap.

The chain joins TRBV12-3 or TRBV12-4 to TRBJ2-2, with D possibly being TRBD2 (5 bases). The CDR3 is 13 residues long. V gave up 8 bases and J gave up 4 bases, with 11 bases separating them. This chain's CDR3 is CASGHRGTGELFF. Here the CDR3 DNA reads TGTGCCAGCGGCCACCGGGGCACCGGGGAGCTGTTTTTT.

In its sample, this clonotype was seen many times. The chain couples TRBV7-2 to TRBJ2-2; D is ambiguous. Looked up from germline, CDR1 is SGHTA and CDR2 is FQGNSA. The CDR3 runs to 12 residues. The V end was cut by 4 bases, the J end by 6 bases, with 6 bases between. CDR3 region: CASSSIPGELFF. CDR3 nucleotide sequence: TGTGCCAGCAGCTCAATACCCGGGGAGCTGTTTTTT.

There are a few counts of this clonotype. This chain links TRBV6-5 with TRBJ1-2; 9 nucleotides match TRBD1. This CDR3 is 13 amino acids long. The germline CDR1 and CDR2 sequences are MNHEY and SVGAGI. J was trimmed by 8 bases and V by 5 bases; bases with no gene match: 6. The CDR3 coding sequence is TGTGCCAGCAGTCCCGGGACAGGGAGAGGCTACACCTTC. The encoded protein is CASSPGTGRGYTF.

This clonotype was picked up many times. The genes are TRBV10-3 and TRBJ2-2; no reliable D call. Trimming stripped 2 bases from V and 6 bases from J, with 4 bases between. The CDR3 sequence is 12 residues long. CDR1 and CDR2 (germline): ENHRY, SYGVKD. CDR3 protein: CAISEQSGELFF. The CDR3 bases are TGTGCCATCAGTGAGCAATCCGGGGAGCTGTTTTTT.

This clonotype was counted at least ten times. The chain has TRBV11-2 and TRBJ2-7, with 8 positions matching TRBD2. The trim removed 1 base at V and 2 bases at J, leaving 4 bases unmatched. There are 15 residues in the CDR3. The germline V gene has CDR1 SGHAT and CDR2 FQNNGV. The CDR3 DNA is TGTGCCAGCAGCTTAGGGTTAGCGGGAACCTACGAGCAGTACTTC. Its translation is CASSLGLAGTYEQYF.

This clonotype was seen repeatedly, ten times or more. The CDR3 is CSAETGYTSPLHF. CDR3 in DNA: TGCAGTGCTGAAACAGGTTATACCTCACCCCTCCACTTT. The genes are TRBV20-1 and TRBJ1-6; weak D call: TRBD1 (5 bases). Germline CDR1 DFQATT, CDR2 SNEGSKA (reference sequence). This CDR3 is 13 amino acids long. The V and J ends lost 5 bases and 10 bases respectively, with 15 bases between them.